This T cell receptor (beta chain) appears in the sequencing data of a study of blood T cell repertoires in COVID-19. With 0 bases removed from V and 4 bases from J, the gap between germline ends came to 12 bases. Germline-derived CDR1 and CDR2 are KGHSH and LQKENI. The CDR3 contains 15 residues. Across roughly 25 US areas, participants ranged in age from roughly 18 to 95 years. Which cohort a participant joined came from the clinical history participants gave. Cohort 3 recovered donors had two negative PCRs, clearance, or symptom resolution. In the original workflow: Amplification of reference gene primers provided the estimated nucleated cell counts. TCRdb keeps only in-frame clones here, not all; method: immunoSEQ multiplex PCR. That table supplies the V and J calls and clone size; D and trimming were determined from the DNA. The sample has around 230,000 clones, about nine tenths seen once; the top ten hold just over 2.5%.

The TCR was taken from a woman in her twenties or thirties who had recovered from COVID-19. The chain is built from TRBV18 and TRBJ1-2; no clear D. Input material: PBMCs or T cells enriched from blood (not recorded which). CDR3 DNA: TGTGCCAGCTCACCACCGGTCCGGTCAGGCTATGGCTACACCTTC. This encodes CASSPPVRSGYGYTF.